This T cell receptor beta chain was observed in a study of early T cells in non-severe SARS-CoV-2 infection. TCRdb redid the calling of the 5' RACE reads with MiXCR, one entry per CDR3 protein. This table has tens of thousands of distinct CDR3 sequences, about 8.4% appearing once. Between the trimmed V and J ends, which lost 1 base and 2 bases, there was a span of 12 bases. CDR1 is SGHVS, CDR2 FNYEAQ, per germline. This CDR3 has 16 residues. This clonotype appeared a few times. The clonotype comes from an adult who was a healthcare worker with PCR-confirmed SARS-CoV-2 infection or an uninfected control (not recorded which). The rearrangement links TRBV7-6 to TRBJ1-5; maybe TRBD1 (6 bases). Sequences were obtained from whole blood. The CDR3 bases are TGTGCCAGCAGCTTAGGGGGGGCGGGTGGCAATCAGCCCCAGCATTTT. This encodes CASSLGGAGGNQPQHF.